This T cell receptor beta chain was identified during a study of read filtering for tumor transcriptome and immune sequencing. This clonotype appeared many times. This library used roughly 370 ng RNA and molecular barcoded adaptors spanning alpha/delta and beta/gamma chains. TCRdb re-analysed the reads in MiXCR, keeping a single row per CDR3 protein. The sample records fewer than 30,000 distinct CDR3 sequences, about an eighth being singletons. This sequence originates from a donor aged 40 or older with multiple myeloma. Sequenced sample: a population of CD138-negative cells sorted from bone marrow.

The CDR3 DNA sequence: TGTGCCAGTAGTGCCCCGGGACAGGGTAATGTCAATGAGCAGTTCTTC. Protein sequence: CASSAPGQGNVNEQFF. The V and J genes are TRBV19 and TRBJ2-1; 9 positions agree with TRBD1. CDR3 size: 16 residues. V was pared by 5 bases and J by 6 bases, with 11 bases of the junction left unmatched. Germline lookup yields CDR1 LNHDA and CDR2 SQIVND (reference sequence).